The source of this TCR beta chain is a study of spatial heterogeneity in lung cancer. Whole-study context: Detection consistently captured more beta-chain sequences than alpha-chain sequences. Notes on the study in general: Whereas they appeared in blood less at follow-up, ubiquitous expanded tumor TCRs appeared there more at resection.

This clonotype has a count of ten or more. No antigen is known for it. Every TCR cDNA molecule bore its own unique molecular identifier. One entry per CDR3 protein, called by TCRdb with MiXCR from the 5' RACE reads. The sample lists about 95,000 distinct CDR3 sequences; under 9% were seen once. Time point here: sample taken at primary tumor resection. Whole RNA, which was extracted from tumor, nontumor lung tissue or frozen PBMC, was sequenced without any cell sorting. The donors were approximately 70 patients with non-small cell lung cancer that was early-stage and untreated. The TCR comes from a male donor with early-stage non-small cell lung cancer. This specimen consisted of PBMCs, obtained at surgery.

The CDR3 reads CASSFRQGDEKLFF. CDR3 nucleotides: TGTGCCAGCAGCTTTAGGCAGGGAGATGAAAAACTGTTTTTT. This chain connects TRBV5-5 to TRBJ1-4, with D possibly TRBD1 on 5 matching bases. The CDR3 length is 14 residues. Trimming cost V 2 bases and J 6 bases, with 11 bases left between them. Germline V gene sequence: CDR1 SGHKS, CDR2 YYEKEE (reference sequence).